Sequencing of this TCR beta chain was carried out in a study of cytomegalovirus exposure and HLA in healthy donors. This PCR relied on a set of 60 Vbeta primers and 13 Jbeta primers. Measured with immunoSEQ multiplex PCR; TCRdb has only the in-frame clones, and not every one. Its table records 130,000 or so clones. The trim removed 5 bases at V and 14 bases at J, leaving 12 bases unmatched. The germline V gene encodes CDR1 MNHEY and CDR2 SMNVEV (reference sequence). The CDR3 has 16 residues. Sampled while nominally healthy, donors likely had unrecorded immune exposures. Overall study findings and caveats: Approximately 160 TCR beta chains were listed as cytomegalovirus-associated.

Note on this clone: The target antigen is unknown.

The sequence came from a man aged 18 to 35 in good health and CMV-seronegative. V and J are TRBV27 and TRBJ2-1; 16 nucleotides line up with TRBD2. Sequenced input: PBMCs. The CDR3 sequence: CASSKGLAGGPKIEFF. The CDR3 DNA reads TGTGCCAGCAGTAAGGGACTAGCGGGAGGGCCAAAAATTGAGTTCTTC.